The present T cell receptor (beta chain) was sequenced within a study of cytotoxic CD8 clonotypes in ibrutinib-treated CLL. Study overall: Response was recorded as partial in around 25 patients and complete in 2; at median around 70 months, approximately 15 remained remitted and approximately twelve had progressed. The study's findings and limits: At the start, clonality exceeded age-matched healthy donors and followed circulating CD8+ T-cell counts. Contraction or stability on treatment characterized the public clonotypes, which were uncommon.

V lost 8 bases and J 7 bases, leaving 16 bases between the germline ends. From germline, CDR1 is MDHEN and CDR2 SYDVKM. The CDR3 spans 13 residues. Notes on this clone: Its cognate antigen is unknown.

The assay was immunoSEQ multiplex PCR, and TCRdb's table has in-frame clones only and misses some. This sample has some 200,000 clones, with about 72% found just once. This receptor was taken from a human donor with chronic lymphocytic leukemia. Sequencing used PBMCs, obtained after 24 months of ibrutinib treatment. V and J are TRBV28 and TRBJ2-3; possible D gene TRBD1, 6 bases. CDR3 coding DNA: TGTGCCAGCTTGTCCCGGGACATTAATACGCAGTATTTT. Its protein is CASLSRDINTQYF.